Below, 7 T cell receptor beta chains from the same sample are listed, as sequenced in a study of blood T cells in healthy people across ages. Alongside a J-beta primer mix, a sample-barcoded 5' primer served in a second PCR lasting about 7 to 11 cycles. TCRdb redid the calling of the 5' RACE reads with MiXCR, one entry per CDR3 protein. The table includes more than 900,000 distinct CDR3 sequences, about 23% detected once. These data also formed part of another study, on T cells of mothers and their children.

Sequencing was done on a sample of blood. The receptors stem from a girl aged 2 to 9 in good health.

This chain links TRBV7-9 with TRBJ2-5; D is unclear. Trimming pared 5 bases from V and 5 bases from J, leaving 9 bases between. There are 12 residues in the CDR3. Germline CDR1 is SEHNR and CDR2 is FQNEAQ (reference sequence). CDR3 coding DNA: TGTGCCAGCAGCCCCGGGTGGGAGACCCAGTACTTC. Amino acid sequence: CASSPGWETQYF.

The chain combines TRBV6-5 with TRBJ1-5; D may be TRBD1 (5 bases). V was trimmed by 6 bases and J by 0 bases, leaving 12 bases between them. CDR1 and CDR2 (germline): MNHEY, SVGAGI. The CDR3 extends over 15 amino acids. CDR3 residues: CASSVREGSNQPQHF. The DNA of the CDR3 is TGTGCCAGCAGCGTCAGGGAGGGTAGCAATCAGCCCCAGCATTTT.

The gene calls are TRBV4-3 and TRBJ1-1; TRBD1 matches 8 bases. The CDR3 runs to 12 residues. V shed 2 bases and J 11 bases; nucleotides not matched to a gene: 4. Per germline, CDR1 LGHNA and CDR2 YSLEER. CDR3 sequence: CASSQQGARAFF. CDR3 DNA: TGCGCCAGCAGCCAACAGGGGGCGCGGGCTTTCTTT.

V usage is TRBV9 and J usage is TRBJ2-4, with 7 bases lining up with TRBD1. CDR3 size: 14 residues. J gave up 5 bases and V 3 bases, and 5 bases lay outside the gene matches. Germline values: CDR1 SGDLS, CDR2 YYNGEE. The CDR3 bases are TGTGCCAGCAGCGACCTAGGACAGGAAAACATTCAGTACTTC. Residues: CASSDLGQENIQYF.

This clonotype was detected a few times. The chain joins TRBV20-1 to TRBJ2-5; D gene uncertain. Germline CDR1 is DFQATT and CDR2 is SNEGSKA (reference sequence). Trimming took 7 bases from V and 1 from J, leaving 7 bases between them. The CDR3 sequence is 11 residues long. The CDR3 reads CSVRVQETQYF. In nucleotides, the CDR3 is TGCAGTGTAAGGGTCCAAGAGACCCAGTACTTC.

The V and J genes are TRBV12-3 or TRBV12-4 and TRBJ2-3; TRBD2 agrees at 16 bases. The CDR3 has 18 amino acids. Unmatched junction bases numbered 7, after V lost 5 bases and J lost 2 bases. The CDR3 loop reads CASSLGTSGGAFTDTQYF. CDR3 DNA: TGTGCCAGCAGTCTCGGGACTAGCGGGGGGGCCTTCACAGATACGCAGTATTTT.

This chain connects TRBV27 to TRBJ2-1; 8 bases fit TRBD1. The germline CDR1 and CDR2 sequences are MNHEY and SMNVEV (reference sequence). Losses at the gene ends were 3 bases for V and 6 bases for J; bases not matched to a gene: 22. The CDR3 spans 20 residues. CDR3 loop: CASSFGRQGPFMTYANEQFF. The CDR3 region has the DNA TGTGCCAGCAGTTTCGGCAGACAGGGGCCCTTCATGACTTATGCCAATGAGCAGTTCTTC.